This T cell receptor beta chain was recorded in a study of T cells in Graves' hyperthyroidism and ophthalmopathy. Study-wide results and limits: Ophthalmopathy was told apart from stable hyperthyroidism by a 13 V-J model.

Trimming stripped 0 bases from V and 9 bases from J, with 6 bases between. CDR3 size: 12 residues. The V gene's germline CDR1 is MNHEY and CDR2 SVGEGT. To note about this clonotype: What it binds is not known.

The source material, RNA transcripts, was used to amplify TCR beta CDR3 regions. Researchers ran a first-round RT-PCR on the TCR CDR3 using the HTBI primer set. MiXCR was run by TCRdb on the multiplex PCR reads, yielding one entry per CDR3 protein. This sample yields around 620,000 distinct CDR3 sequences, of which 14% are seen a single time; 7.1% belongs to the top ten. For ophthalmopathy patients, the Clinical Activity Score was at least 3 and the NOSPECS grade at least 4; duration was under 3 months. Exclusion of a patient resulted from uncontrolled infection, other autoimmune disease, pregnancy or lactation. Clinicians diagnosed patients from clinical symptoms, serum thyroxine and TRAb, thyroid ultrasound and orbital computed tomography.

The TCR was taken from a woman aged 18-29 years with Graves' ophthalmopathy. Material for sequencing was blood. The V and J genes are TRBV6-2 or TRBV6-3 and TRBJ2-1; D is uncertain. The CDR3, as DNA: TGTGCCAGCAGTTACTCAACCGGTGAGCAGTTCTTC. It codes for CASSYSTGEQFF.